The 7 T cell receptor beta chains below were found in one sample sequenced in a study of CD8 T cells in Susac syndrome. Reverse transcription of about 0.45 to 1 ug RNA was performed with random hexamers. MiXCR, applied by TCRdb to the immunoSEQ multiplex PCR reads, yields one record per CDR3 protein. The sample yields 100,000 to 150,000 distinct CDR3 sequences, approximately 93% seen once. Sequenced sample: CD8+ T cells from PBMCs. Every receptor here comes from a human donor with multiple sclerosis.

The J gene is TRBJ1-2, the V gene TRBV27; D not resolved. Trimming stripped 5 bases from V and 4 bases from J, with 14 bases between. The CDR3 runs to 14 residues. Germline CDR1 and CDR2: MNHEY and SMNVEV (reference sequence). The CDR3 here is CASSTTSRGYGYTF. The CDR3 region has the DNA TGTGCCAGCAGTACAACATCAAGAGGCTATGGCTACACCTTC.

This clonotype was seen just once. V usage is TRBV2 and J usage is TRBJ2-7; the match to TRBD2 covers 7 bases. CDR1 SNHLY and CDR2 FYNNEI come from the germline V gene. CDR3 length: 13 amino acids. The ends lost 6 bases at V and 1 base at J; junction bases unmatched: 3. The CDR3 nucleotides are TGTGCCAGCAGCGGGAGGACATCCTACGAGCAGTACGTC. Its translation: CASSGRTSYEQYV.

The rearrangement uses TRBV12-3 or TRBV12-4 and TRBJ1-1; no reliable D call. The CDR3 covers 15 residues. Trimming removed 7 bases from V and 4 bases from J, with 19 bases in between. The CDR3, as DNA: TGTGCCAGCACCCCTCGGGTGGGGAGAGGCACTGAAGCTTTCTTT. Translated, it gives CASTPRVGRGTEAFF.

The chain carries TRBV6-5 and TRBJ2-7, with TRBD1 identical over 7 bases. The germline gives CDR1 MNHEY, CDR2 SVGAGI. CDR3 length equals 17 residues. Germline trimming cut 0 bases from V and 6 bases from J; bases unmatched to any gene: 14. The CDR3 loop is CASSYSIAGTASPEQYF. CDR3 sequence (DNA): TGTGCCAGCAGTTACTCTATCGCCGGGACAGCATCCCCCGAGCAGTACTTC.

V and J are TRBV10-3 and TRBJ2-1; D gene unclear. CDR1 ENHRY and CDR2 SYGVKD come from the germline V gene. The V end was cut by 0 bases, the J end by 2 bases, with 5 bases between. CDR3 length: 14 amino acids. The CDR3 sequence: CAISESGAYNEQFF. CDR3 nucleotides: TGTGCCATCAGTGAGTCTGGGGCCTACAATGAGCAGTTCTTC.

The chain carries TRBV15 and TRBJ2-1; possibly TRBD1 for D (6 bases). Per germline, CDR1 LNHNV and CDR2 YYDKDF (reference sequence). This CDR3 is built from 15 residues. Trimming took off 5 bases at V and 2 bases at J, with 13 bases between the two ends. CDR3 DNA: TGTGCCACCAGCTACTTAAGGGGGACCTACAATGAGCAGTTCTTC. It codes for CATSYLRGTYNEQFF.

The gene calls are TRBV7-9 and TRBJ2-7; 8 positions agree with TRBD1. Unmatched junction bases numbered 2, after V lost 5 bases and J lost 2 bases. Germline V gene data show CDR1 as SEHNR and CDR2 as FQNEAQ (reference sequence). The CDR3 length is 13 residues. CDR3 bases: TGTGCCAGCAGCCGACAGGGGACCTACGAGCAGTACTTC. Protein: CASSRQGTYEQYF.